This T cell receptor beta chain was obtained from a study of T cells in Graves' hyperthyroidism and ophthalmopathy. Trimming took 7 bases from V and 8 from J; bases not matched to a gene: 9. CDR3 length: 14 residues. Germline CDR1 reads SQVTM; CDR2 reads ANQGSEA. Amplified TCR beta CDR3 regions derived from RNA transcripts. The HTBI set primed first-round TCR CDR3 RT-PCR. TCRdb re-analysed the multiplex PCR reads in MiXCR, keeping a single row per CDR3 protein. The sample yields about 400,000 distinct CDR3 sequences, approximately 14% seen once. Sample: blood. The clonotype originates from a woman between 18 and 30 years old with Graves' hyperthyroidism. The V gene is TRBV29-1, the J gene TRBJ1-4, with 11 bases that match TRBD1. CDR3 sequence: CSGQDRGPGEKLFF. CDR3 DNA: TGCAGCGGGCAGGACAGGGGGCCAGGAGAAAAACTGTTTTTT.